What follows describes a single T cell receptor beta chain. Authors' analysis steps: For nucleated cells, counts were estimated from reference gene primer amplification. Assay used: immunoSEQ multiplex PCR; TCRdb lists only in-frame clones, some missing. That table gives V, J and clone size, and the DNA gave D and trimming. Seen here are about 95,000 clones, about 84% observed once, and the top ten hold approximately 22%. The data derive from a study of blood T cell repertoires in COVID-19. Study information: Acute and convalescent COVID-19 specimens originated in the United States, Italy and Spain. T cells, B-cell-depleted T cells, or PBMCs supplied cDNA or gDNA.

The CDR3 runs 16 residues. The V gene's germline CDR1 is LNHDA and CDR2 SQIVND (reference sequence). The V segment lost 4 bases and the J segment 0 bases; nucleotides outside the gene matches: 1. The sequence was obtained from a human donor in a cohort sampled during active COVID-19. The genes are TRBV19 and TRBJ1-6; 9 positions match TRBD1. What was sequenced was peripheral blood. CDR3 DNA sequence: TGTGCCAGTAGTAGGACAGGGGCCTCCTATAATTCACCCCTCCACTTT. It codes for CASSRTGASYNSPLHF.